The 30 T cell receptor beta chains below were found in one sample sequenced in a study of T cells in Graves' hyperthyroidism and ophthalmopathy. Amplification yielded TCR beta CDR3 regions, with RNA transcripts as the source. A set of HTBI primers served as the primers for a first-round RT-PCR of the TCR CDR3. TCRdb passed the multiplex PCR reads through MiXCR, listing each CDR3 protein once. Of fewer than 500,000 distinct CDR3 sequences listed, 14% to 15% are singletons. What was sequenced was blood. The receptors here all came from a young man with Graves' ophthalmopathy.

This clonotype was seen at least ten times. V is TRBV18 and J is TRBJ1-6; 9 bases align to TRBD1. Per germline, CDR1 KGHSH and CDR2 LQKENI. The J segment lost 8 bases and the V segment lost 8 bases, leaving 4 bases of the junction unmatched. The CDR3 covers 13 residues. The CDR3 spells CASARQGDSPLHF. The DNA of the CDR3 is TGTGCCAGCGCCCGACAGGGGGATTCACCCCTCCACTTT.

This clonotype showed up just a few times. The rearrangement uses TRBV3-1 and TRBJ2-5, with 8 nucleotides matching TRBD2. Germline lookup yields CDR1 LGHDT and CDR2 YNNKEL (reference sequence). There are 16 residues in the CDR3. V trimming: 1 base; J trimming: 4 bases; junction bases outside the gene matches: 8. The CDR3 region has the DNA TGTGCCAGCAGCCAAGGCTTGCGGGGGGCTGGAGAGACCCAGTACTTC. It is translated as CASSQGLRGAGETQYF.

This clonotype was detected only a few times. A clone one base away is much larger, so this may be a read error. This chain joins TRBV24-1 and TRBJ2-7; no definite D call. Germline loops: CDR1 KGHDR, CDR2 SFDVKD. Trimming removed 3 bases at V and 3 bases at J, with 8 bases between. This CDR3 contains 13 residues. CDR3 DNA: TGTGCCACCAGTGATCTTGGAGACTACGAGCAGTACTTC. Protein product: CATSDLGDYEQYF.

The V and J genes are TRBV6-5 and TRBJ1-4; D gene uncertain. Germline V gives CDR1 MNHEY, CDR2 SVGAGI. The CDR3 has 15 amino acids. V dropped 2 bases and J dropped 4 bases, with 11 bases sitting between them. Written as DNA, the CDR3 is TGTGCCAGCAGTTACAGGAACGGACGTAATGAAAAACTGTTTTTT. It translates to CASSYRNGRNEKLFF.

J is TRBJ1-3 and V is TRBV6-5; 8 nucleotides line up with TRBD1. Germline V gene data show CDR1 as MNHEY and CDR2 as SVGAGI. CDR3 length: 12 amino acids. V was clipped by 8 bases and J by 6 bases; unmatched bases: 3. The CDR3 reads CASLDRANTIYF. Written as DNA, the CDR3 is TGTGCCAGCCTGGACAGGGCAAACACCATATATTTT.

V usage is TRBV6-1 and J usage is TRBJ1-1, with no clear D. This CDR3 spans 10 amino acids. Germline V CDR1 and CDR2: MNHNS, SASEGT. The V and J ends lost 8 bases and 11 bases respectively, with 12 bases between them. In DNA, the CDR3 is TGTGCCAGCCCGGACCGAAGGGCTTTCTTT. Its translation: CASPDRRAFF.

This clonotype was found a few times. This sequence joins TRBV15 and TRBJ2-7, with 7 bases that match TRBD1. CDR1 and CDR2 (germline): LNHNV, YYDKDF (reference sequence). The CDR3 runs 14 residues. V trimming: 1 base; J trimming: 4 bases; junction bases outside the gene matches: 4. The CDR3 nucleotides read TGTGCCACCAGCAGAGGACAGGGCTCGTACGAGCAGTACTTC. Translating it yields CATSRGQGSYEQYF.

This clonotype came up once. The chain couples TRBV5-1 to TRBJ2-6; D may be TRBD1 (6 bases). Germline values: CDR1 SGHRS, CDR2 YFSETQ. The CDR3 contains 14 residues. V was trimmed by 8 bases and J by 4 bases, leaving 13 bases between them. The CDR3 loop reads CASRRGTGANVLTF. CDR3 DNA sequence: TGCGCCAGTCGCAGGGGAACCGGGGCCAACGTCCTGACTTTC.

This clonotype was observed at least ten times. The rearrangement uses TRBV5-1 and TRBJ2-2; possibly TRBD1 for D (6 bases). The V end lost 4 bases, the J end lost 3 bases, and 13 bases lay between the germline ends. CDR1 and CDR2 (germline): SGHRS, YFSETQ. The CDR3 runs 15 residues. CDR3 sequence: CASSQQGPYTGELFF. The CDR3 DNA sequence: TGCGCCAGCAGCCAACAGGGTCCGTACACCGGGGAGCTGTTTTTT. Complete variable domain (other parts from reference TRBV5-1 and TRBJ2-2): KAGVTQTPRYLIKTRGQQVTLSCSPISGHRSVSWYQQTPGQGLQFLFEYFSETQRNKGNFPGRFSGRQFSNSRSEMNVSTLELGDSALYLCASSQQGPYTGELFFGEGSRLTVL.

This clonotype was detected a few times. The genes are TRBV4-1 and TRBJ1-4; D unclear. The germline CDR1 and CDR2 sequences are MGHRA and YSYEKL. The CDR3 covers 14 residues. Trimming removed 1 base from V and 4 bases from J, with 7 bases in between. The CDR3 coding sequence is TGCGCCAGCAGCCAAGCACGGATTAATGAAAAACTGTTTTTT. It is translated as CASSQARINEKLFF.

This clonotype was detected many times. This chain joins TRBV6-1 and TRBJ1-2; 7 bases are a match to TRBD1. Unmatched junction bases numbered 13, after V lost 7 bases and J lost 5 bases. The length of the CDR3 is 15 residues. Germline-derived CDR1 and CDR2 are MNHNS and SASEGT. CDR3 region: CASTSPGRGDYGYTF. CDR3 DNA sequence: TGTGCCAGCACCTCCCCCGGCAGGGGGGATTATGGCTACACCTTC.

V and J are TRBV30 and TRBJ1-5; D is possibly TRBD1 (5 bases). V was cut by 3 bases and J by 4 bases, with 10 bases left in between. Looked up from germline, CDR1 is GTSNPN and CDR2 is SVGIG (reference sequence). This CDR3 has 13 residues. The CDR3 region has the DNA TGTGCCTGGAGCGTCAGGGAAAATCAGCCCCAGCATTTT. This gives the protein CAWSVRENQPQHF.

V is TRBV6-1 and J is TRBJ2-1, with D maybe TRBD2 (5 bases). V lost 7 bases, J lost 0 bases, and 13 bases lay in between. Germline assignment: CDR1 MNHNS and CDR2 SASEGT. The CDR3 totals 15 residues. The CDR3 is CASTNTGGSYNEQFF. Here the CDR3 DNA reads TGTGCCAGCACCAATACTGGAGGCTCCTACAATGAGCAGTTCTTC.

The table lists this clonotype with many counts. The chain employs TRBV2 and TRBJ1-2; TRBD1 is a possible D gene (5 bases). Trimming removed 3 bases at V and 8 bases at J, with 16 bases between. Germline CDR1 SNHLY, CDR2 FYNNEI. The CDR3 covers 14 residues. The CDR3, as DNA: TGTGCCAGCAGTGAGGACATCCCGGTGAAAGGCTACACCTTC. This gives the protein CASSEDIPVKGYTF.

V gene TRBV6-2 or TRBV6-3 combines with J gene TRBJ2-7; 7 bases agree with TRBD1. CDR1 and CDR2 from the germline V gene are MNHEY and SVGEGT. The CDR3 consists of 15 residues. With 6 bases clipped from V and 0 bases from J, the junction kept 8 bases outside the gene matches. CDR3 residues: CASRRQGTISYEQYF. The CDR3 DNA is TGTGCCAGCAGACGACAGGGTACCATCTCCTACGAGCAGTACTTC.

This clonotype turned up a few times. This rearrangement joins TRBV20-1 to TRBJ2-3; 7 positions agree with TRBD2. CDR3 size: 12 residues. CDR1 and CDR2 (germline): DFQATT, SNEGSKA (reference sequence). V lost 8 bases to trimming and J lost 0 bases; unmatched junction nucleotides: 2. The CDR3 region is CSPGGSTDTQYF. The CDR3 DNA reads TGCAGTCCGGGGGGTAGCACAGATACGCAGTATTTT.

This clonotype was seen many times. The rearrangement uses TRBV12-3 or TRBV12-4 and TRBJ2-1; TRBD1 or TRBD2 may be the D gene (5 bases each). Trimming stripped 11 bases from V and 9 bases from J, with 17 bases between. The CDR3 has 12 residues. The CDR3 sequence: CAVGVALVEQFF. The CDR3 DNA reads as TGTGCCGTGGGGGTAGCTTTAGTTGAGCAGTTCTTC.

This clonotype was detected many times. The rearrangement links TRBV29-1 to TRBJ1-2, with 10 bases identical to TRBD1. The CDR3 is 17 amino acids. In germline, CDR1 is SQVTM, CDR2 ANQGSEA. V was pared by 1 base and J by 4 bases, with 12 bases of the junction left unmatched. The CDR3 DNA reads TGCAGCGTTGAAGCTCTCATCCGGGACAGGGGTATCTATGGCTACACCTTC. Protein sequence: CSVEALIRDRGIYGYTF.

This clonotype has at least ten counts. The chain links TRBV20-1 to TRBJ2-7; 10 bases line up with TRBD1. With 2 bases clipped from V and 0 bases from J, the junction kept 4 bases outside the gene matches. From germline, CDR1 is DFQATT and CDR2 SNEGSKA (reference sequence). The CDR3 extends over 15 amino acids. The CDR3 sequence: CSARPRDRGSYEQYF. CDR3 DNA sequence: TGCAGTGCTAGACCCCGGGACAGGGGCTCCTACGAGCAGTACTTC.

This clonotype was seen ten or more times. The chain combines TRBV11-2 with TRBJ2-3; 13 bases match TRBD2. From germline, CDR1 is SGHAT and CDR2 FQNNGV. V dropped 5 bases and J dropped 4; count of bases not matched to a gene: 6. This CDR3 has 16 residues. The CDR3 is CASSQGTSGVSDTQYF. In DNA form, the CDR3 reads TGTGCCAGCAGCCAAGGGACTAGCGGGGTTTCAGATACGCAGTATTTT.

This clonotype was recorded many times. The chain uses TRBV5-4 and TRBJ2-5; no clear D gene. Germline V gene lookup returns CDR1 SGHNT and CDR2 YYREEE (reference sequence). This CDR3 comprises 12 residues. V was shortened by 2 bases and J by 4 bases, with 6 bases between the two germline ends. For the CDR3, the DNA is TGTGCCAGCAGCTTCGGGTTAGAGACCCAGTACTTC. Encoded protein: CASSFGLETQYF.

This clonotype was counted ten times or more. This sequence joins TRBV18 and TRBJ1-1; the D gene is possibly TRBD1 (5 bases). Trimming took 0 bases from V and 4 from J, leaving 12 bases between them. From germline, CDR1 is KGHSH and CDR2 LQKENI. The CDR3 length is 15 residues. The CDR3 DNA reads as TGTGCCAGCTCACCACCGGGGGGGGTAGGCACTGAAGCTTTCTTT. It encodes CASSPPGGVGTEAFF. Complete variable domain (other parts from reference TRBV18 and TRBJ1-1): NAGVMQNPRHLVRRRGQEARLRCSPMKGHSHVYWYRQLPEEGLKFMVYLQKENIIDESGMPKERFSAEFPKEGPSILRIQQVVRGDSAAYFCASSPPGGVGTEAFFGQGTRLTVV.

This clonotype occurred many times. The V call is TRBV30, the J call TRBJ1-1; no reliable D call. The CDR3 contains 15 residues. The germline V gene has CDR1 GTSNPN and CDR2 SVGIG (reference sequence). Deletions cut 3 bases from V and 0 bases from J, with 14 bases between. Written as DNA, the CDR3 is TGTGCCTGGAGAGCCTGGATGGATTTGAACACTGAAGCTTTCTTT. It is translated as CAWRAWMDLNTEAFF. The whole variable domain, filled in from reference TRBV30 and TRBJ1-1, reads SQTIHQWPATLVQPVGSPLSLECTVEGTSNPNLYWYRQAAGRGLQLLFYSVGIGQISSEVPQNLSASRPQDRQFILSSKKLLLSDSGFYLCAWRAWMDLNTEAFFGQGTRLTVV.

Comments on this clonotype: A much larger clone lies a single base off, so this may be a read error. The CDR3 DNA reads as TGTGCCAGCAGTTTCCTTACCCCTTCGGGGGATCGCTACACCTTC. Encoded protein: CASSFLTPSGDRYTF. This chain joins TRBV27 and TRBJ1-2; D perhaps matches TRBD1 (5 bases). Trimming took 3 bases from V and 9 from J, leaving 20 bases between them. The CDR3 has 15 amino acids. Germline CDR1 is MNHEY and CDR2 is SMNVEV (reference sequence).

In its sample, this clonotype was seen many times. This sequence joins TRBV27 and TRBJ1-5; 10 positions agree with TRBD1. The CDR3 covers 16 residues. V dropped 5 bases and J dropped 6; count of bases not matched to a gene: 10. Germline loops: CDR1 MNHEY, CDR2 SMNVEV (reference sequence). The CDR3, as DNA: TGTGCCAGCAGTAGGGACAGGGGCAGTGTGAGTCAGCCCCAGCATTTT. It translates to CASSRDRGSVSQPQHF.

As concerns this clonotype: A much larger clone differs from this one at a single base, so this may be a read error. The genes are TRBV6-5 and TRBJ2-2, with a weak D call TRBD2 (5 bases). This CDR3 comprises 15 residues. Per the germline V gene, CDR1 is MNHEY and CDR2 is SVGAGI. The CDR3 is CASSYPAANTGELSF. The CDR3 coding sequence is TGTGCCAGCAGTTACCCAGCCGCGAACACCGGGGAGCTGTCTTTT.

This clonotype showed up many times. The chain links TRBV18 to TRBJ1-4; D remains unclear. Germline V gene lookup returns CDR1 KGHSH and CDR2 LQKENI. The length of the CDR3 is 15 residues. The V end lost 0 bases, the J end lost 8 bases, and 13 bases lay between the germline ends. CDR3 in DNA: TGTGCCAGCTCACCACCCCCCCGGGGAGGCGAAAAACTGTTTTTT. Residues: CASSPPPRGGEKLFF.

In this sample, this clonotype turned up many times. This chain links TRBV6-1 with TRBJ1-2; possible D gene TRBD1, 6 bases. Trimming removed 6 bases from V and 4 bases from J, with 12 bases in between. The length of the CDR3 is 13 residues. Germline CDR1 MNHNS, CDR2 SASEGT. The CDR3 here is CASRPTGSYGYTF. CDR3 coding DNA: TGTGCCAGCAGGCCTACAGGGAGCTATGGCTACACCTTC.

This clonotype was found many times. V and J are TRBV2 and TRBJ2-7; D uncertain. V was pared by 3 bases and J by 12 bases, with 15 bases between. Per the germline V gene, CDR1 is SNHLY and CDR2 is FYNNEI. This CDR3 spans 12 amino acids. This CDR3 reads CASSESAAFVYF. The CDR3 DNA reads as TGTGCCAGCAGTGAGTCGGCAGCCTTTGTGTACTTC.

At least ten counts were recorded for this clonotype. The CDR3 sequence: CASSLLYTGELFF. The CDR3, as DNA: TGTGCCAGTAGCCTACTTTACACCGGGGAGCTGTTTTTT. The rearrangement links TRBV11-2 to TRBJ2-2; no reliable D call. The ends were cut back, 9 bases at V and 3 bases at J, with 11 bases in the middle. Germline CDR1 SGHAT, CDR2 FQNNGV. CDR3 size: 13 residues.